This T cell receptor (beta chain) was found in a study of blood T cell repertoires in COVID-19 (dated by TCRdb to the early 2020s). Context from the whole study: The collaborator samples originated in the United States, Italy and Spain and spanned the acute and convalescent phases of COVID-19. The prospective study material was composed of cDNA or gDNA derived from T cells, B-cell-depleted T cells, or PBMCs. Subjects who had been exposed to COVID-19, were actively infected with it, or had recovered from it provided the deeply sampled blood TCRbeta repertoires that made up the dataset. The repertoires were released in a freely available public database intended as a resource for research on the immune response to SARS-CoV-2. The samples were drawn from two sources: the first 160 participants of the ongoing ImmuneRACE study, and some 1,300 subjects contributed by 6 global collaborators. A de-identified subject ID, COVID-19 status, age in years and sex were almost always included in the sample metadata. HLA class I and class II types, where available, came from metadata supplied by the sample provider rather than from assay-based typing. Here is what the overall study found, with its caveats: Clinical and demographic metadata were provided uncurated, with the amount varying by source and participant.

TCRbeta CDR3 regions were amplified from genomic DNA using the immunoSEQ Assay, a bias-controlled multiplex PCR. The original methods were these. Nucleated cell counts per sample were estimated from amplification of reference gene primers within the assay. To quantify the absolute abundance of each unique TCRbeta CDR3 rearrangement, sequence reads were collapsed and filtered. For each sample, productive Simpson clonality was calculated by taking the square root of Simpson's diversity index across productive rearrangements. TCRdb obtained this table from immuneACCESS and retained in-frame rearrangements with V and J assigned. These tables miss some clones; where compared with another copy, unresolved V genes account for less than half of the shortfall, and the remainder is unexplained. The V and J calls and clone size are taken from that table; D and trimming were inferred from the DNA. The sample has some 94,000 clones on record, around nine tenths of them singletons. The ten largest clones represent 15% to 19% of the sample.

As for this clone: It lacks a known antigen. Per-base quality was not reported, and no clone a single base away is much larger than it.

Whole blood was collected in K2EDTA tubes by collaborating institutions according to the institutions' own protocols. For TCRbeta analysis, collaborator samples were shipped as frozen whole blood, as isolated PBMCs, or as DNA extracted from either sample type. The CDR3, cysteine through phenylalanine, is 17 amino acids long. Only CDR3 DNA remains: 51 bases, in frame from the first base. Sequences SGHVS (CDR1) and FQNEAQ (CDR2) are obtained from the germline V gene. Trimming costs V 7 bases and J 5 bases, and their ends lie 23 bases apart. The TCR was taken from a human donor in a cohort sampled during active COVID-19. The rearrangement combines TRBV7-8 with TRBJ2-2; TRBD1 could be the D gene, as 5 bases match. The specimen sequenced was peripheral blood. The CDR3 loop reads CASMSDKGLVWTGELFF. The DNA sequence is TGTGCCAGCATGTCGGACAAGGGCTTGGTATGGACCGGGGAGCTGTTTTTT. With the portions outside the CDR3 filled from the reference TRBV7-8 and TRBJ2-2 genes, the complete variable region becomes GAGVSQSPRYKVAKRGQDVALRCDPISGHVSLFWYQQALGQGPEFLTYFQNEAQLDKSGLPSDRFFAERPEGSVSTLKIQRTQQEDSAVYLCASMSDKGLVWTGELFFGEGSRLTVL.